This entry features one T cell receptor beta chain sequence. The data derive from a study of cytomegalovirus exposure and HLA in healthy donors. PCR primers comprised 60 Vbeta and 13 Jbeta primers. Generated by immunoSEQ multiplex PCR, the TCRdb table keeps only in-frame clones and is missing some. The sample includes some 150,000 clones, around three quarters seen only once; the top ten take roughly 2%. The V and J ends lost 2 bases and 0 bases respectively, with 14 bases between them. The germline V gene encodes CDR1 SGHNT and CDR2 YYREEE (reference sequence). This CDR3 is 16 amino acids long. The receptor comes from a young man in good health and CMV-seronegative. Sequenced sample: PBMCs. V is TRBV5-4 and J is TRBJ1-2; perhaps TRBD1 as D (5 bases). Here the CDR3 DNA reads TGTGCCAGCAGCTTTCAAAGGGGCCTCTCTAACTATGGCTACACCTTC. This translates into CASSFQRGLSNYGYTF.